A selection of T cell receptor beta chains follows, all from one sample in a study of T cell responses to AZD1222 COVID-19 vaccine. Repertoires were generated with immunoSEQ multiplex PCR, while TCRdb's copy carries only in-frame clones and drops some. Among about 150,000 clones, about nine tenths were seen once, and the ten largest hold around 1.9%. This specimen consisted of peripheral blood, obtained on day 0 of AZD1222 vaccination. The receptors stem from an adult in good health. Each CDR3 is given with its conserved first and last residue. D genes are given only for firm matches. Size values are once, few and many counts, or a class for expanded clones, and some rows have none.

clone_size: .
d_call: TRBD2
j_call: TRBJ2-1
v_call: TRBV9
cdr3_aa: CASSVLAGGRDNEQFF
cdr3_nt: TGTGCCAGCAGCGTACTAGCGGGAGGCCGGGACAATGAGCAGTTCTTC

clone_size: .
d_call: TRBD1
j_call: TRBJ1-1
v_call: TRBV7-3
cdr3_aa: CASSVTGGDTEAFF
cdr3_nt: TGTGCCAGCAGCGTAACAGGGGGTGACACTGAAGCTTTCTTT

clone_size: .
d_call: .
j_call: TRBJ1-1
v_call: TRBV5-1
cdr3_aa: CASSLVGQNTEAFF
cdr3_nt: TGCGCCAGCAGCTTGGTTGGACAGAACACTGAAGCTTTCTTT

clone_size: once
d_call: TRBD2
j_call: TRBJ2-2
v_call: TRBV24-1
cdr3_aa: CATSLAGKTGELFF
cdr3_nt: TGTGCCACCAGTCTAGCGGGCAAGACCGGGGAGCTGTTTTTT

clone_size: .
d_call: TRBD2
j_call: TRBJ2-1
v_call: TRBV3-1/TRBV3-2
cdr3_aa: CASSQGLAVPGDEQFF
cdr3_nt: TGTGCCAGCAGCCAAGGGCTAGCGGTCCCCGGGGATGAGCAGTTCTTC

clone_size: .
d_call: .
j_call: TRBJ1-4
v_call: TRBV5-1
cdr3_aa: CASSLLGREKLFF
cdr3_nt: TGCGCCAGCAGCTTGCTTGGGCGGGAAAAACTGTTTTTT

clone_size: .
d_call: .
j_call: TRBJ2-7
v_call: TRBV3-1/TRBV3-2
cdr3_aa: CASSQGEGVIYEQYF
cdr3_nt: TGTGCCAGCAGCCAAGGCGAGGGGGTAATCTACGAGCAGTACTTC

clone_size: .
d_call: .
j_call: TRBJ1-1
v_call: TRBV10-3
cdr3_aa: CAISEVGETEAFF
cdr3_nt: TGTGCCATCAGTGAAGTCGGGGAAACTGAAGCTTTCTTT

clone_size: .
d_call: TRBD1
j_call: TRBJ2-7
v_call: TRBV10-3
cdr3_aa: CAISAPRTGLYEQYF
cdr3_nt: TGTGCCATCAGTGCCCCTAGGACAGGGTTATACGAGCAGTACTTC

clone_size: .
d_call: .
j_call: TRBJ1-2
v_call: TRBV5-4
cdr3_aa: CASSLKGTTYGYTF
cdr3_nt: TGTGCCAGCAGCTTGAAGGGGACCACCTATGGCTACACCTTC

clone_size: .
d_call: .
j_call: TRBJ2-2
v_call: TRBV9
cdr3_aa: CASSVVSGELFF
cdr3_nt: TGTGCCAGCAGCGTAGTATCCGGGGAGCTGTTTTTT

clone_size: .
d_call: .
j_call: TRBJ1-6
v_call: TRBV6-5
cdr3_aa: CASSYSGGRHSPLHF
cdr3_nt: TGTGCCAGCAGTTACTCGGGGGGAAGGCATTCACCCCTCCACTTT

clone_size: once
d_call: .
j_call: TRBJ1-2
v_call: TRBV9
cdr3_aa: CASSVGAHDYGYTF
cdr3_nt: TGTGCCAGCAGCGTAGGGGCTCATGACTATGGCTACACCTTC

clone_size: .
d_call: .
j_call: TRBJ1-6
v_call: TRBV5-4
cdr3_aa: CASSLTVDYNSPLHF
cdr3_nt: TGTGCCAGCAGCCTGACGGTGGACTATAATTCACCCCTCCACTTT

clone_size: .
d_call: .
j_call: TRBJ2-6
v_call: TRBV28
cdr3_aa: CASKVRDSGANVLTF
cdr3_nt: TGTGCCAGCAAGGTCCGTGACTCTGGGGCCAACGTCCTGACTTTC

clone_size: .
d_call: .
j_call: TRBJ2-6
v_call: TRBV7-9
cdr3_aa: CASSSGRISGANVLTF
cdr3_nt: TGTGCCAGCAGCTCCGGACGGATCTCTGGGGCCAACGTCCTGACTTTC

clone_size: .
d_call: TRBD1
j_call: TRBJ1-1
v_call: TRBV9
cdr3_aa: CASSAHRGLSEAFF
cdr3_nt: TGTGCCAGCAGCGCTCACAGGGGTCTAAGTGAAGCTTTCTTT

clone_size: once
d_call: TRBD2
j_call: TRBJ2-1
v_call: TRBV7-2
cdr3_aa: CASSLLAGGLSYNEQFF
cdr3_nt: TGTGCCAGCAGCTTACTAGCGGGAGGTCTCTCCTACAATGAGCAGTTCTTC

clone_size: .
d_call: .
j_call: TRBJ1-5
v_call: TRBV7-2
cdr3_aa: CASSPWTGNQPQHF
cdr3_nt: TGTGCCAGCAGCCCATGGACGGGGAATCAGCCCCAGCATTTT

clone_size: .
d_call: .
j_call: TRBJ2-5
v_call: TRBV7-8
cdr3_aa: CASSIPGEETQYF
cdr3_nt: TGTGCCAGCAGCATTCCGGGAGAAGAGACCCAGTACTTC

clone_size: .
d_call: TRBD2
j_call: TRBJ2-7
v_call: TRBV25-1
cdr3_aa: CASSETGASGSKKQYF
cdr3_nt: TGTGCCAGCAGTGAAACGGGGGCTAGCGGGAGTAAAAAGCAGTACTTC

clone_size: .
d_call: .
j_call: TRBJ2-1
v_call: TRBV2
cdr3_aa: CASSGTHNEQFF
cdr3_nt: TGTGCCAGCAGTGGGACGCACAATGAGCAGTTCTTC

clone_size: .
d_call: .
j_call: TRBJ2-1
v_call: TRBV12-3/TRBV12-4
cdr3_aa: CASSFLGYEQFF
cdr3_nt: TGTGCCAGCAGTTTCCTCGGCTATGAGCAGTTCTTC

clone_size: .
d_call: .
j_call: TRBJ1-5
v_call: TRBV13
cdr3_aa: CASSFGADSNQPQHF
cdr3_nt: TGTGCCAGCAGCTTCGGGGCGGATAGCAATCAGCCCCAGCATTTT

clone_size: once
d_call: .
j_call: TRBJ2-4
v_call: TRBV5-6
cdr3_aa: CASSLEQGLAKNIQYF
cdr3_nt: TGTGCCAGCAGCTTGGAACAGGGCCTAGCCAAAAACATTCAGTACTTC

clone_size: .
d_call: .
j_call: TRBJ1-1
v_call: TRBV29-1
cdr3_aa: CSVRVQVNTEAFF
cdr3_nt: TGCAGCGTCCGAGTACAGGTGAACACTGAAGCTTTCTTT

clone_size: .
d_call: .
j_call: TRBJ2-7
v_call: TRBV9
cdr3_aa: CASSVDLVEIDEQYF
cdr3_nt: TGTGCCAGCAGCGTAGACCTAGTCGAGATCGACGAGCAGTACTTC

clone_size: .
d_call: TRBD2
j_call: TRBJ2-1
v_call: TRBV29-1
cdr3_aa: CSVEGGTSGEIYNEQFF
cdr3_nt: TGCAGCGTTGAAGGTGGGACTAGCGGGGAGATCTACAATGAGCAGTTCTTC

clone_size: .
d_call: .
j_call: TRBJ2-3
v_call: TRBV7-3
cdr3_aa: CASSPASPRDTQYF
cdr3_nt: TGTGCCAGCAGCCCAGCGTCCCCACGGGATACGCAGTATTTT

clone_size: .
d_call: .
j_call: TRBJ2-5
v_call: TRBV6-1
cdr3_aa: CASSEHRIKQTQYF
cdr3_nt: TGTGCCAGCAGTGAACACAGGATTAAACAGACCCAGTACTTC

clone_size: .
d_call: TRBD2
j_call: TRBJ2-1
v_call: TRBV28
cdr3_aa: CASSFAGLAGGKNEQFF
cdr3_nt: TGTGCCAGCAGTTTTGCGGGACTAGCGGGAGGTAAGAATGAGCAGTTCTTC

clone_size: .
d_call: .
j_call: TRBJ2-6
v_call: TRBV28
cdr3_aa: CASSSEVPGRYSGANVLTF
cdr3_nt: TGTGCCAGCAGTTCAGAAGTCCCCGGACGGTACTCTGGGGCCAACGTCCTGACTTTC

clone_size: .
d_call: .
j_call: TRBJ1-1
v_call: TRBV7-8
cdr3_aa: CASSLRGTPEAFF
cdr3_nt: TGTGCCAGCAGCTTAAGAGGTACGCCTGAAGCTTTCTTT

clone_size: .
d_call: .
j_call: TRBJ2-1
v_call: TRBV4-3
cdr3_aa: CASSQEGGAYNEQFF
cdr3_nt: TGCGCCAGCAGCCAAGAGGGCGGCGCCTACAATGAGCAGTTCTTC

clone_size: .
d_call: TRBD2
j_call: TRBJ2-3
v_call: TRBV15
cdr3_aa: CATSRASGSTDTQYF
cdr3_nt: TGTGCCACCAGCAGAGCTAGCGGGAGTACAGATACGCAGTATTTT

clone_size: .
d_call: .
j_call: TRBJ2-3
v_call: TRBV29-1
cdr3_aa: CSVDLLNTDTQYF
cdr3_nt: TGCAGCGTTGATTTGCTAAACACAGATACGCAGTATTTT

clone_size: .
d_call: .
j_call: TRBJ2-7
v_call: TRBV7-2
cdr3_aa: CASSFSAAYEQYF
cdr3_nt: TGTGCCAGCAGCTTTAGCGCGGCCTACGAGCAGTACTTC

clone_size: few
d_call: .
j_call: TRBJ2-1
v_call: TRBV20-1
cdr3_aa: CSARNNNEQFF
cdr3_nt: TGCAGTGCTAGGAACAACAATGAGCAGTTCTTC

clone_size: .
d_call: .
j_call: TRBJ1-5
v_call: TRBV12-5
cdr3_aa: CASGLPTGRPNQPQHF
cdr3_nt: TGTGCTAGTGGTTTGCCAACAGGGAGGCCAAATCAGCCCCAGCATTTT